This T cell receptor (beta chain) derives from a study of cytomegalovirus exposure and HLA in healthy donors. The trim removed 2 bases at V and 2 bases at J, leaving 7 bases unmatched. The germline V gene encodes CDR1 LGHNA and CDR2 YSLEER. CDR3 length: 17 amino acids. Profiled with immunoSEQ multiplex PCR; TCRdb holds only in-frame clones, not every one. Of about 160,000 clones in the sample, about 89% were seen once. The sample taken for sequencing was PBMCs. This rearrangement joins TRBV4-3 to TRBJ2-3, with TRBD2 matching over 10 bases. The clonotype comes from a woman aged 18-35 years in good health and CMV-seropositive. As DNA, the CDR3 is TGCGCCAGCAGCCAATCATGGACTAGCGGTCCCACAGATACGCAGTATTTT. Its protein is CASSQSWTSGPTDTQYF.